The rows below give T cell receptor beta chains drawn from one sample of a study of T cells in Graves' hyperthyroidism and ophthalmopathy. TCRdb re-called the multiplex PCR reads with MiXCR, one entry per CDR3 protein. The repertoire has about 400,000 distinct CDR3 sequences, roughly 15% of them found once; the top ten carry approximately 13%. Specimen: blood. The receptor source for this set is a man younger than 35 with Graves' ophthalmopathy. Both conserved end residues are part of each CDR3. A D gene is named only where the DNA matches it firmly. Clone sizes are given selectively: once, few, many, or a class where the clone is expanded.

d_gene | abundance | j_gene | len | v_gene | CDR3nt | CDR3aa
NA | many | TRBJ1-3 | 17 | TRBV6-1 | TGTGCCAGCAGTAGAACCGACAGGAGAAGCTCTGGAAACACCATATATTTT | CASSRTDRRSSGNTIYF
TRBD1 | many | TRBJ1-4 | 13 | TRBV19 | TGTGCCACCTCGGGACAGAGGGATGAAAAACTGTTTTTT | CATSGQRDEKLFF
NA | many | TRBJ1-5 | 15 | TRBV5-1 | TGCGCCAGCAGTCCGGCCGGGTATAGCAATCAGCCCCAGCATTTT | CASSPAGYSNQPQHF
TRBD2 | many | TRBJ2-1 | 14 | TRBV7-9 | TGTGCCATCAAGCTACTAGCGGGAGGGGGAGAGCAGTTCTTC | CAIKLLAGGGEQFF
NA | many | TRBJ2-1 | 12 | TRBV7-2 | TGTGCCAGCAGCTTGGGGGCCCAGCTACAGTTCTTC | CASSLGAQLQFF
NA | once | TRBJ2-7 | 13 | TRBV7-9 | TGTGCCAGCAGCGTAACTAGTGCCTACGAGCAGTACTTC | CASSVTSAYEQYF
TRBD1 | few | TRBJ1-1 | 15 | TRBV10-3 | TGTGCCATCAGTGGCATAGACAGGGCGAGCACTGAAGCTTTCTTT | CAISGIDRASTEAFF
NA | NA | TRBJ2-1 | 12 | TRBV12-3/TRBV12-4 | TGTGCCAGCAGTTTACCCTCCTACGAGCAGTTCTTC | CASSLPSYEQFF
NA | NA | TRBJ2-7 | 15 | TRBV4-2 | TGTGCCAGCAGCCAGACCCCAGTACTACCTAACGAGCAGTACTTC | CASSQTPVLPNEQYF
TRBD2 | many | TRBJ2-2 | 18 | TRBV18 | TGTGCCAGCTCACCACTAAGGCTAGCGGGAGGCACGAGCGGGGAGCTGTTTTTT | CASSPLRLAGGTSGELFF
NA | few | TRBJ2-1 | 16 | TRBV20-1 | TGCAGTGCTAGAGCTCTCGGAGAGGGGCCGACTAATGAGCAGTTCTTC | CSARALGEGPTNEQFF
TRBD1 | many | TRBJ2-5 | 13 | TRBV6-1 | TGTGCCAGCAGTCCCCGGGACAGGGAGACCCAGTACTTC | CASSPRDRETQYF
TRBD1 | many | TRBJ1-5 | 15 | TRBV19 | TGTGCCAGTAGTATAACACAGGGGATCGCGCAGCCCCAGCATTTT | CASSITQGIAQPQHF
NA | few | TRBJ1-4 | 14 | TRBV19 | TGTGCCAGTAGTATGAAGGGTGTTGGAGTAAAACTGTTTTTT | CASSMKGVGVKLFF
NA | many | TRBJ2-1 | 15 | TRBV3-1 | TGTGCCAGCAGCCGAGAACCGGGCCTTAGGCATGAGCAGTTCTTC | CASSREPGLRHEQFF
NA | NA | TRBJ2-5 | 13 | TRBV12-3/TRBV12-4 | TGTGCCAGCAGTGGCGGGACAAGCGAGACCCAGTACTTC | CASSGGTSETQYF
TRBD2 | many | TRBJ2-7 | 16 | TRBV6-1 | TGTGCCAGCAGGCACCAGGGACTAGCGGGGACCTACGAGCAGTACTTC | CASRHQGLAGTYEQYF
TRBD2 | many | TRBJ2-7 | 15 | TRBV7-2 | TGTGCCAGCAGTCTGACTAGCGGGGTATCTTACGAGCAGTACTTC | CASSLTSGVSYEQYF
NA | NA | TRBJ1-3 | 17 | TRBV18 | TGTGCCAGCTCACCATCAAGGGGGGACTTCTCTGGAAACACCATATATTTT | CASSPSRGDFSGNTIYF
NA | many | TRBJ2-1 | 16 | TRBV5-1 | TGCGCCAGCAGCTTGCGTAGCTATAACGGCTACAATGAGCAGTTCTTC | CASSLRSYNGYNEQFF
TRBD2 | many | TRBJ2-1 | 18 | TRBV5-1 | TGCGCCAGCAGCTTGTACGGACCCACTAGCGGGAGCCCCCCACCGCAGTTCTTC | CASSLYGPTSGSPPPQFF
TRBD1 | many | TRBJ2-7 | 15 | TRBV24-1 | TGTGCCACCAGTGAGCCCGGGACAGGCTTTGGCGAGCAGTACTTC | CATSEPGTGFGEQYF
TRBD2 | many | TRBJ2-7 | 15 | TRBV5-6 | TGTGCCAGCAGCTTAACTAGCGGGGGATTCTACGAGCAGTACTTC | CASSLTSGGFYEQYF
NA | many | TRBJ2-6 | 15 | TRBV12-3/TRBV12-4 | TGTGCCAGCAGTTTAAGGGGATCTGGGGCCAACGTCCTGACTTTC | CASSLRGSGANVLTF
TRBD2 | many | TRBJ2-7 | 13 | TRBV6-1 | TGTGCCAGCAGTATAGCGGGAGCCTACGAGCAGTACTTC | CASSIAGAYEQYF
NA | many | TRBJ1-3 | 15 | TRBV12-3/TRBV12-4 | TGTGCCAGCACCGCCACAGAAAACTCTGGAAACACCATATATTTT | CASTATENSGNTIYF
TRBD1 | many | TRBJ1-6 | 14 | TRBV6-5 | TGTGCCAGCAGTTACGAGGGACAGGGGGACACCCTCCACTTT | CASSYEGQGDTLHF
NA | NA | TRBJ1-6 | 14 | TRBV7-8 | TGTGCCAGCAGCTTAGAGGAGTTTATTTCACCCCTCCACTTT | CASSLEEFISPLHF
NA | many | TRBJ1-2 | 15 | TRBV11-2 | TGTGCCAGCAGCTTACGGAAAGGGGATAACTATGGCTACACCTTC | CASSLRKGDNYGYTF
TRBD2 | many | TRBJ2-3 | 15 | TRBV5-1 | TGCGCCAGCAGCTGGACTAGCGGGAGCGCAGATACGCAGTATTTT | CASSWTSGSADTQYF
NA | many | TRBJ2-7 | 12 | TRBV3-1 | TGTGCCAGCTCGGATTTGGGGCGCGAGCAGTACTTC | CASSDLGREQYF
NA | many | TRBJ1-2 | 14 | TRBV10-3 | TGTGCCATCAGATCGGACGCGCTGGGTTATGGCTACACCTTC | CAIRSDALGYGYTF
TRBD1 | many | TRBJ2-7 | 15 | TRBV3-1 | TGTGCCAGCAGCCAAGATGGACAGGGGGCCGGCGAGCAGTACTTC | CASSQDGQGAGEQYF
NA | few | TRBJ2-5 | 13 | TRBV6-1 | TGTGCCAGCAGTTGGGGTAAATGGGAGACCCAGTACTTC | CASSWGKWETQYF
TRBD1 | many | TRBJ1-1 | 14 | TRBV7-2 | TGTGCCAGCAGCTTGGAGACAGGGGGCCCTGAAGCTTTCTTT | CASSLETGGPEAFF
NA | few | TRBJ2-1 | 15 | TRBV9 | TGTGCCAGCAGCGTAGGGCAGAGCTCCTACAATGAGCAGTTCTTC | CASSVGQSSYNEQFF
TRBD1 | NA | TRBJ2-3 | 15 | TRBV6-1 | TGTGCCAGCAGTGAGGGGACAGGGGGGTTGGATACGCAGTATTTT | CASSEGTGGLDTQYF
NA | few | TRBJ2-5 | 13 | TRBV6-1 | TGTGCCACAGGGAGTTATGGGATAGAGACCCAGTACTTC | CATGSYGIETQYF
NA | many | TRBJ1-5 | 15 | TRBV4-1 | TGCGCCAGCAGCCAAGCTGGGACCGGGGAAGGGACCCAGCATTTT | CASSQAGTGEGTQHF
NA | many | TRBJ1-6 | 16 | TRBV4-1 | TGCGCCAGCAGCCAAGGGTTGACAGCGCTAGGTCTGGCCCTCCACTTT | CASSQGLTALGLALHF
NA | few | TRBJ1-6 | 14 | TRBV5-1 | TGTGCCAGCAGCTTGGGACCTTCCGGTTCACCCCTCCACTTT | CASSLGPSGSPLHF
TRBD1 | NA | TRBJ2-7 | 18 | TRBV7-9 | TGTGCCAGCAGTTACTCCGGGACAGGGGGCCCCAGCTCCTACGAGCAGTACTTC | CASSYSGTGGPSSYEQYF
TRBD1 | many | TRBJ1-2 | 18 | TRBV7-8 | TGTGCCAGCAGCTTAGCGGGCAGGGGGCCCGAACACTCCTATGGCTACACCTTC | CASSLAGRGPEHSYGYTF
NA | NA | TRBJ2-6 | 19 | TRBV15 | TGTGCCACCAGCAGCCCTAGGGAGACAGCCTACTCTGGGGCCAACGTCCTGACTTTC | CATSSPRETAYSGANVLTF
NA | NA | TRBJ2-1 | 16 | TRBV14 | TGTGCCAGCAAAGGAGAGGGCCCTCCCTCCTACAATGAGCAGTTCTTC | CASKGEGPPSYNEQFF
NA | few | TRBJ2-7 | 14 | TRBV5-1 | TGCGTCAGCAGCTTGGGAGACGGCTCCTACGAGCAGTACTTC | CVSSLGDGSYEQYF
TRBD2 | many | TRBJ2-1 | 14 | TRBV29-1 | TGCAGCGTTGAAAGAACTAGCGTGTACAATGAGCAGTTCTTC | CSVERTSVYNEQFF
NA | few | TRBJ2-3 | 16 | TRBV7-3 | TGTGCCAGCAGCTTAAATGGGGGGACAAGCACAGATACGCAGTATTTT | CASSLNGGTSTDTQYF
NA | many | TRBJ1-5 | 15 | TRBV7-2 | TGTGCCAGCAGCTTAGCGGTCAGTCTGGGTCAGCCCCAGCATTTT | CASSLAVSLGQPQHF
TRBD1 | many | TRBJ2-5 | 14 | TRBV5-1 | TGCGCCAGCAGCCCGTCCCAGGGGGCAGAGACCCAGTACTTC | CASSPSQGAETQYF
TRBD1 | few | TRBJ1-2 | 14 | TRBV6-2/TRBV6-3 | TGTGCCAGCAGAGGGACAGCAGCTAACTATGGCTACACCTTC | CASRGTAANYGYTF
NA | NA | TRBJ2-5 | 16 | TRBV20-1 | TGCAGTGCTACAGGGGCTAGCGGATCGTACCAAGAGACCCAGTACTTC | CSATGASGSYQETQYF
TRBD2 | NA | TRBJ2-1 | 20 | TRBV12-5 | TGTGCTAGTGGTTCCCTTCAGGGGTTTGGTTCTAGCGGGCTTTTTCATGAGCAGTTCTTC | CASGSLQGFGSSGLFHEQFF
TRBD1 | many | TRBJ1-5 | 12 | TRBV6-1 | TGTGCCACTAAGACAGGGAACCAGCCCCAGCATTTT | CATKTGNQPQHF
NA | NA | TRBJ2-3 | 17 | TRBV24-1 | TGTGCCACCAGTGACCTGGGGGTCAGGGCCCCATCAGATACGCAGTATTTT | CATSDLGVRAPSDTQYF
TRBD1 | many | TRBJ2-4 | 14 | TRBV5-1 | TGCGCCAGCAGCTTGTCTCAGGGGGCGGACATTCAGTACTTC | CASSLSQGADIQYF
TRBD2 | many | TRBJ2-1 | 16 | TRBV6-2/TRBV6-3 | TGTGCCAGCAAGGATGGGTCTAGCGGCACCTACAATGAGCAGTTCTTC | CASKDGSSGTYNEQFF
TRBD2 | NA | TRBJ2-3 | 15 | TRBV12-3/TRBV12-4 | TGTGCCGGCAGTGGACTAGCGGGTAGCACAGGTACGCAGTATTTT | CAGSGLAGSTGTQYF
TRBD2 | NA | TRBJ2-7 | 18 | TRBV12-3/TRBV12-4 | TGTGCCAGCTCACCCAGACCCCCGGGACTAGCGGACTCCTACGAGCAGTACTTC | CASSPRPPGLADSYEQYF
NA | few | TRBJ2-7 | 15 | TRBV19 | TGTGCCAGTAGACACAGGGATCTGAGCTCCTACGAGCAGTACTTC | CASRHRDLSSYEQYF